A selection of T cell receptor beta chains follows, all from one sample in a study of tumor-infiltrating lymphocytes in primary liver carcinoma. TCRdb re-analysed the multiplex PCR reads in MiXCR, keeping a single row per CDR3 protein. The table records 330,000 or so distinct CDR3 sequences, about 61% of them present only once. Sequenced input: peripheral blood. The receptors stem from a man between 35 and 55 years old with primary liver carcinoma and hepatitis B virus infection. The CDR3 runs from the conserved cysteine through the conserved F or W. The D gene is left open where the match is weak. Rows may omit the clone size; those that give it use once, few, many or a size class.

TRBJ1-5 NA NA TRBV11-2 CASNKDRSNQHQHF TGTGCCAGCAACAAAGACAGGAGCAATCAGCACCAGCATTTT
TRBJ2-1 NA TRBD2 TRBV10-3 CAISEILAGSNEQFF TGTGCCATCAGTGAAATACTAGCGGGATCGAATGAGCAGTTCTTC
TRBJ2-7 NA TRBD1 TRBV28 CASRFRGQGYEQYF TGTGCCAGCAGATTTAGGGGACAGGGCTACGAGCAGTACTTC
TRBJ2-7 NA NA TRBV12-3/TRBV12-4 CTSTLEMRLEQYF TGTACTAGCACCCTAGAAATGCGATTGGAGCAGTACTTC
TRBJ2-1 NA NA TRBV11-2 CASSMTDGLGLFF TGTGCCAGCAGCATGACGGACGGGTTAGGGCTATTCTTC
TRBJ2-5 few TRBD1 TRBV6-6 CASSYLRDRGQETQYF TGTGCCAGCAGTTACCTCCGGGACAGGGGGCAAGAGACCCAGTACTTC
TRBJ1-1 NA TRBD1 TRBV11-1 CAGSSYRGVNTEAFF TGTGCCGGCAGCTCCTACAGGGGCGTTAACACTGAAGCTTTCTTT
TRBJ2-1 few TRBD2 TRBV13 CASSETPSGGYNEQFF TGTGCCAGCAGCGAAACACCGAGCGGGGGGTACAATGAGCAGTTCTTC
TRBJ1-5 many NA TRBV12-3/TRBV12-4 CASSPLPSQPQHF TGTGCCAGCAGTCCACTCCCCTCGCAGCCCCAGCATTTT
TRBJ2-1 many TRBD1 TRBV4-1 CASSQGRGRFYNEQFF TGCGCCAGCAGCCAAGGCAGGGGGCGTTTTTACAATGAGCAGTTCTTC
TRBJ1-3 NA NA TRBV6-5 CVSSLTNGNIIYF TGTGTCAGCAGTTTAACAAATGGAAACATCATATATTTT
TRBJ2-7 NA NA TRBV28 CASSLTRTTYKQYF TGTGCCAGCAGTCTGACACGGACAACCTACAAGCAGTACTTC
TRBJ2-1 NA TRBD1 TRBV4-3 CASNQNPSDRCYNEQFF TGCGCCAGCAACCAAAATCCCTCGGACAGGTGCTACAATGAGCAGTTCTTC
TRBJ2-3 NA TRBD1 TRBV11-2 CARNFGQGVPSGTDTQYF TGTGCCAGAAACTTCGGACAGGGGGTTCCCTCTGGCACAGATACGCAGTATTTT
TRBJ2-1 NA TRBD2 TRBV11-1 CASGGDGLAGHVDYNEQFF TGTGCCAGCGGCGGAGACGGGCTAGCGGGACACGTGGATTACAATGAGCAGTTCTTC
TRBJ2-1 many TRBD1 TRBV29-1 CSVRTGGSYNEQFF TGCAGCGTTCGGACAGGGGGATCTTACAATGAGCAGTTCTTC
TRBJ2-3 NA NA TRBV7-8 CASSLGLLSGTDTQYF TGTGCCAGCAGCTTAGGACTTCTGTCTGGCACAGATACGCAGTATTTT
TRBJ1-2 NA NA TRBV11-2 CASTSGGADGNTF TGTGCCAGCACCTCCGGGGGGGCGGATGGTAACACCTTC
TRBJ2-3 NA TRBD2 TRBV11-3 CTSSLGLAGARDTQYF TGTACCAGCAGCTTGGGACTAGCTGGAGCTCGGGATACGCAGTATTTT
TRBJ2-1 NA NA TRBV5-6 CASSRGRMGYNEQFF TGTGCCAGCAGCCGAGGGAGGATGGGGTACAATGAGCAGTTCTTC
TRBJ1-4 once NA TRBV6-2/TRBV6-3 CAINYRVVTNEKLFF TGTGCCATCAATTACCGAGTTGTAACTAATGAAAAACTGTTTTTT
TRBJ1-2 many NA TRBV5-5 CASSLSGRADYGYTF TGTGCCAGCAGCTTGTCCGGGAGGGCCGACTATGGCTACACCTTC
TRBJ1-2 many TRBD1 TRBV6-6 CASSGARDRGYGYTF TGTGCCAGCAGTGGAGCCCGGGACAGGGGCTATGGCTACACCTTC
TRBJ2-7 NA NA TRBV5-5 CTSSLGGAYRNEQYF TGTACCAGCAGCTTGGGGGGGGCCTACCGGAACGAGCAGTACTTC
TRBJ2-1 NA NA TRBV11-2 CASSPIGQGLSYEQFF TGTGCCAGCAGCCCGATCGGGCAGGGACTCTCCTACGAGCAGTTCTTC
TRBJ2-1 NA NA TRBV11-3 CASSLDRCEQFF TGTGCCAGCAGCTTAGACCGCTGTGAACAGTTCTTC
TRBJ2-5 NA NA TRBV6-1 CATRGPDQETPYF TGTGCCACAAGGGGTCCTGACCAAGAGACCCCGTACTTC
TRBJ2-1 many TRBD2 TRBV29-1 CSAGLAGGVIGQFF TGCAGCGCTGGACTAGCGGGAGGGGTGATCGGGCAGTTCTTC
TRBJ2-1 many TRBD2 TRBV6-5 CASKASGTYNEQFF TGTGCCAGCAAGGCTAGCGGAACCTACAATGAGCAGTTCTTC
TRBJ1-6 many TRBD1 TRBV6-2/TRBV6-3 CASSGDRVNSPLHF TGTGCCAGCAGCGGGGACAGGGTTAATTCACCCCTCCACTTT
TRBJ2-7 many TRBD2 TRBV4-3 CASSPGTSEDYEQYF TGCGCCAGCAGCCCTGGGACTAGCGAGGACTACGAGCAGTACTTC
TRBJ1-1 NA TRBD1 TRBV28 CTSNKRQGAVRAFF TGTACCAGCAACAAGAGACAGGGGGCGGTTCGAGCTTTCTTT
TRBJ2-7 once NA TRBV11-2 CARISNRNSYEQYF TGTGCCAGGATCTCTAACAGGAACTCCTACGAGCAGTACTTC
TRBJ2-4 once NA TRBV11-2 CASSLVRDPSINIQYF TGTGCCAGCAGCTTAGTACGGGACCCCTCCATAAACATTCAGTACTTC
TRBJ2-3 NA TRBD2 TRBV11-1 CASSEGGGLADTQYF TGTGCCAGCAGCGAAGGCGGGGGTTTAGCAGATACGCAGTATTTC
TRBJ1-1 many NA TRBV29-1 CSVEEGLTEAFF TGCAGCGTTGAAGAAGGACTCACTGAAGCTTTCTTT
TRBJ1-4 few NA TRBV12-3/TRBV12-4 CASSLAGVGKANEKLFF TGTGCCAGCAGTTTAGCAGGGGTTGGTAAGGCTAATGAAAAACTGTTTTTT
TRBJ2-7 NA NA TRBV19 CASSKSGHLNEQYF TGTGCCAGTAGTAAATCGGGACACCTTAACGAGCAGTACTTC
TRBJ2-7 NA NA TRBV11-2 CANSARAGGGEQYF TGTGCCAACAGCGCGCGGGCTGGAGGCGGTGAGCAGTACTTC
TRBJ1-1 NA NA TRBV10-3 CATGQLNTEAFF TGTGCCACTGGACAGTTGAACACTGAAGCTTTCTTT
TRBJ2-1 NA TRBD2 TRBV6-2/TRBV6-3 CANSYSREPGYNEQFF TGTGCCAACAGTTACTCGCGGGAGCCAGGTTACAATGAGCAGTTCTTC
TRBJ2-7 many NA TRBV6-6 CASSPQSGSYEQYF TGTGCCAGCAGCCCCCAATCGGGATCCTACGAGCAGTACTTC
TRBJ2-3 NA TRBD2 TRBV30 CAWSPLGGRTDTQYF TGTGCCTGGAGTCCTCTCGGCGGGAGGACAGATACGCAGTATTTT
TRBJ2-3 NA NA TRBV7-9 CASSYPYNWGKEGDTQYF TGTGCCAGCAGCTACCCATACAACTGGGGAAAAGAGGGAGATACGCAGTATTTT
TRBJ2-1 NA NA TRBV10-3 CAISDPSAREQFF TGTGCCATCAGTGACCCGAGTGCACGTGAGCAGTTCTTC
TRBJ2-4 many TRBD2 TRBV4-1 CASSPSGTSDVVAKNIQYF TGCGCCAGCAGCCCCTCCGGGACTAGCGACGTTGTAGCCAAAAACATTCAGTACTTC
TRBJ2-3 NA TRBD2 TRBV13 CASSLDRGSGQAQYF TGTGCCAGCAGCTTAGATCGCGGGAGTGGGCAAGCGCAGTATTTT
TRBJ2-7 many TRBD2 TRBV6-5 CASSKGLAGLGYEQYF TGTGCCAGCAGCAAAGGACTAGCGGGATTGGGCTACGAGCAGTACTTC
TRBJ2-2 NA NA TRBV4-2 CASSQLDGNTGELFF TGTGCCAGCAGCCAACTAGACGGGAACACCGGGGAGCTGTTTTTT
TRBJ2-7 many NA TRBV14 CASSPRSLHLTTAYEQYF TGTGCCAGCAGCCCACGTTCGCTCCATTTAACAACAGCCTACGAGCAGTACTTC
TRBJ1-3 NA NA TRBV10-3 CAINESGVPFRGEGNTIYF TGTGCCATCAATGAGTCGGGTGTCCCATTTAGGGGAGAGGGAAACACCATATATTTT
TRBJ2-5 NA NA TRBV4-3 CGSGQHRAQETQYF TGCGGCAGCGGCCAGCACAGGGCCCAAGAGACCCAGTACTTC
TRBJ2-3 NA NA TRBV11-2 CANSQAPGVGADTQYF TGTGCCAACAGCCAGGCCCCCGGGGTTGGGGCGGATACGCAGTATTTT
TRBJ2-3 NA TRBD2 TRBV24-1 CATSETSGRQVTQYF TGTGCCACCAGTGAAACTAGCGGGAGGCAAGTTACGCAGTATTTT
TRBJ1-1 once TRBD1 TRBV5-4 CASNAAGGAEAFF TGTGCCAGCAATGCAGCAGGGGGCGCGGAAGCTTTCTTT
TRBJ2-7 NA TRBD2 TRBV5-1 CASRRLAGGSYEQYF TGCGCCAGCAGAAGGCTAGCGGGAGGCTCCTACGAGCAGTACTTC
TRBJ1-1 NA NA TRBV4-1 CASSQDSGRGGNAEAYF TGCGCCAGCAGCCAAGATTCTGGAAGGGGTGGGAACGCTGAAGCTTACTTT
TRBJ2-7 NA NA TRBV6-6 CTSSASPGTPSRDEQYF TGTACTAGCAGTGCTAGCCCCGGGACGCCTTCACGGGACGAGCAGTACTTC
TRBJ1-6 many NA TRBV6-1 CASTSASPLHF TGTGCCAGCACGTCCGCTTCACCCCTCCACTTT
TRBJ1-6 NA NA TRBV11-2 CANSLARAPGSLLHF TGTGCCAACAGCTTAGCCCGGGCGCCGGGTTCACTCCTCCACTTT